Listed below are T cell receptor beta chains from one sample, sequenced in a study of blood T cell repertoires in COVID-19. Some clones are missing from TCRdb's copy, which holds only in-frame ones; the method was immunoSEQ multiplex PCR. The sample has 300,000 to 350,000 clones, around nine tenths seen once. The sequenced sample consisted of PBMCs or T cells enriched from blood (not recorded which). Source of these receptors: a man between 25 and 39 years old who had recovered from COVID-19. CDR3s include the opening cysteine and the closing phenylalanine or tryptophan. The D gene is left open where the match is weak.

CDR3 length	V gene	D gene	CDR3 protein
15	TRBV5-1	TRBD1	CASSITPGQGSEAFF
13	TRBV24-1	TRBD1	CATSDATGTGYTF
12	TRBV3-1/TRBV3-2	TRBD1	CASSQSWGQHFF
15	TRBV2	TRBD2	CASSEALGGGNEQFF
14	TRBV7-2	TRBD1	CASSPTGGDYEQYF
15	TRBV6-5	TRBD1	CASSYSDRMNTEAFF
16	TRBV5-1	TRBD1	CASSLTPQGANEKLFF
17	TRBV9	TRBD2	CASSAPLSGGAPHEQFF
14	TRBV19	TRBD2	CASSPQAGTYEQYF
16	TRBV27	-	CASSLKREEANEKLFF
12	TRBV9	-	CASSPRTDTQYF
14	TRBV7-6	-	CASSLAGFDEKLFF
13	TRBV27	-	CASSFLVRDTQYF
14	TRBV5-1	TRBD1	CASSPPGQGYEQYF
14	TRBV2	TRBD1	CASSEGQSDEKLFF
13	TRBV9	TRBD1	CASTGQGRNTIYF
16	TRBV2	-	CASSESARQRANEQFF
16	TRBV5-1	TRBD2	CASSPGSGAVQETQYF
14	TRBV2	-	CASLDRGAGQPQHF
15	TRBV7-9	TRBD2	CASSATSGGGDTQYF
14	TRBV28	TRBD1	CASYRRQGGNEQFF
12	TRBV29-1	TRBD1	CSADRDYTEAFF
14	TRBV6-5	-	CASQSQYSNQPQHF
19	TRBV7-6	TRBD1	CASSLGGQGARSLREKLFF
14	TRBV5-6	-	CASRPVQSSYEQYF
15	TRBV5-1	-	CASSPPGSLNTEAFF
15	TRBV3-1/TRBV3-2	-	CASSQDQSRHNEQFF
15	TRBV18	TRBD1	CASSPGGQVSSPLHF
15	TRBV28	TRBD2	CASSFLAGGSDTQYF
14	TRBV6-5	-	CASSPGLWADTQYF
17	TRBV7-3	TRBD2	CASSMTSGGSNTGELFF
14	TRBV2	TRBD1	CASSEARTGSFLTF
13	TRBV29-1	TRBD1	CSVEDRCSEKLFF
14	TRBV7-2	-	CASSSTVAGYSYTF
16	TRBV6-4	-	CASSDFSAGIDETQYF
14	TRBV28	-	CASTRRGGGEKLFF
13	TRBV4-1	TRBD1	CASSGTGVGGYTF
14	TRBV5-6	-	CASSSVGGSGELFF
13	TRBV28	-	CASSLQGSAEAFF
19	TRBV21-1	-	CASSKFLRLDRGAGNTIYF
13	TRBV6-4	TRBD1	CASSATGGNIQYF
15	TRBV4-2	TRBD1	CASSPGTGAPGELFF
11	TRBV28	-	CASSAPYEQYF
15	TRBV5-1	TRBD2	CASSLGLADQETQYF
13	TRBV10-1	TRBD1	CASSRQGYETQYF
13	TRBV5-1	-	CASSFRVTYEQYF